These 21 T cell receptor beta chains were all obtained from the same sample, sequenced in a study of T cells in Graves' hyperthyroidism and ophthalmopathy. The source material, RNA transcripts, was used to amplify TCR beta CDR3 regions. The TCR CDR3 first-round RT-PCR relied on the HTBI primer set. MiXCR, run by TCRdb on the multiplex PCR reads, gives a single entry per CDR3 protein. The table has 400,000 to 550,000 distinct CDR3 sequences, over 13% seen once. The specimen was blood. The source of these receptors is a woman younger than 30 with Graves' hyperthyroidism.

This clonotype has only a few counts. This chain joins TRBV24-1 and TRBJ2-3; D assignment may be TRBD1 or TRBD2 (6 bases each). V was trimmed by 4 bases and J by 2 bases, leaving 9 bases between them. The CDR3 spans 14 residues. CDR1 is KGHDR, CDR2 SFDVKD, per germline. CDR3 sequence: CATSERGVTDTQYF. CDR3 DNA: TGTGCCACCAGTGAAAGGGGGGTCACAGATACGCAGTATTTT.

This clonotype was detected ten times or more. The rearrangement links TRBV2 to TRBJ2-2; the D gene is possibly TRBD2 (6 bases). The CDR3 has 14 amino acids. In germline, CDR1 is SNHLY, CDR2 FYNNEI. V was clipped by 4 bases and J by 9 bases, with 15 bases between them. CDR3 coding DNA: TGTGCCAGCAGTGCCGGGACTTCCCTCAGGGAGCTGTTTTTT. Amino acids: CASSAGTSLRELFF.

This clonotype was counted at least ten times. The V gene is TRBV19, the J gene TRBJ2-1; D is unclear. The CDR3 contains 11 residues. Trimming shortened V by 3 bases and J by 7 bases, and 4 bases separated the two germline ends. Germline V gives CDR1 LNHDA, CDR2 SQIVND (reference sequence). The DNA for the CDR3 is TGTGCCAGTAGTATGAGTAATGAGCAGTTCTTC. It is translated as CASSMSNEQFF.

This clonotype occurred many times. The rearrangement uses TRBV27 and TRBJ2-1, with 10 bases matching TRBD2. Germline values: CDR1 MNHEY, CDR2 SMNVEV (reference sequence). The CDR3 is 17 residues long. The trim removed 1 base at V and 4 bases at J, leaving 7 bases unmatched. Here the CDR3 reads CASSLLPSGSPYNEQFF. As DNA, the CDR3 is TGTGCCAGCAGTTTATTACCTAGCGGGAGCCCTTACAATGAGCAGTTCTTC.

This clonotype was counted ten times or more. The chain employs TRBV11-2 and TRBJ2-1, with D perhaps TRBD1 or TRBD2 (5 bases each). Germline V gene sequence: CDR1 SGHAT, CDR2 FQNNGV. V was clipped by 7 bases and J by 3 bases, with 13 bases between them. The CDR3 is made up of 14 amino acids. The CDR3 reads CASTGDALYNEQFF. The DNA for the CDR3 is TGTGCCAGCACCGGGGACGCTCTCTACAATGAGCAGTTCTTC.

This clonotype has a count of ten or more. The chain employs TRBV28 and TRBJ2-7; D remains ambiguous. Germline V gene lookup returns CDR1 MDHEN and CDR2 SYDVKM. The CDR3 has 11 residues. V lost 6 bases and J 7 bases, leaving 10 bases between the germline ends. This CDR3 is CASSPVGEQYF. The CDR3 nucleotides are TGTGCCAGCAGCCCCGTCGGGGAGCAGTACTTC.

This clonotype occurred many times. The V gene is TRBV12-3 or TRBV12-4, the J gene TRBJ2-1; 7 nucleotides line up with TRBD2. Trimming cost V 11 bases and J 4 bases; bases outside gene matches: 8. The CDR3 spans 13 residues. This CDR3 reads CAGNSGKYNEQFF. CDR3 DNA sequence: TGTGCCGGCAACAGCGGGAAATACAATGAGCAGTTCTTC.

This clonotype appeared many times. V usage is TRBV2 and J usage is TRBJ2-3, with D possibly matching TRBD1 (5 bases). Germline V gene data show CDR1 as SNHLY and CDR2 as FYNNEI. Trimming stripped 6 bases from V and 0 bases from J, with 10 bases between. The CDR3 length is 14 residues. The CDR3 DNA follows: TGTGCCAGCAGAGCCGACAGAAGCACAGATACGCAGTATTTT. This codes for CASRADRSTDTQYF.

This clonotype was seen only a few times. Written as DNA, the CDR3 is TGTGCCAGCACCATCAGGGGGGGGGACACCGGGGAGCTGTTTTTT. Its protein is CASTIRGGDTGELFF. The chain uses TRBV7-9 and TRBJ2-2; D is possibly TRBD1 or TRBD2 (7 bases each). V lost 7 bases and J lost 3, with 15 bases in between. CDR1 SEHNR and CDR2 FQNEAQ come from the germline V gene (reference sequence). The CDR3 is 15 amino acids.

This clonotype was counted between two and nine times. The chain employs TRBV20-1 and TRBJ2-5; 11 positions agree with TRBD2. This CDR3 has 16 amino acids. J gave up 1 base and V 2 bases, and 6 bases lay outside the gene matches. Germline assignment: CDR1 DFQATT and CDR2 SNEGSKA (reference sequence). The chain's CDR3 is CSARPSGRRLQETQYF. The CDR3 DNA reads as TGCAGTGCTAGACCTAGCGGGAGGCGCCTCCAAGAGACCCAGTACTTC.

The J gene is TRBJ2-2, the V gene TRBV14; D might be TRBD1 or TRBD2, each matching 6 bases. CDR1 and CDR2 from the germline V gene are SGHDN and FVKESK. The CDR3 loop spans 17 amino acids. Trimming took 0 bases from V and 3 from J, leaving 14 bases between them. The CDR3 sequence: CASSQDLGGYYTGELFF. The CDR3 region has the DNA TGTGCCAGCAGCCAAGATTTGGGGGGCTACTACACCGGGGAGCTGTTTTTT.

This clonotype occurred many times. The chain employs TRBV18 and TRBJ1-1; 7 bases line up with TRBD1. CDR1 KGHSH and CDR2 LQKENI come from the germline V gene. The CDR3 is made up of 13 amino acids. V lost 3 bases to trimming and J lost 11 bases; unmatched junction nucleotides: 9. CDR3 loop: CASSPVWDSDAFF. CDR3 sequence (DNA): TGTGCCAGCTCACCGGTGTGGGACAGTGACGCTTTCTTT.

Worth noting for this clonotype: This may be a read error, as it is one base from a much larger clone. This chain links TRBV10-2 with TRBJ1-3; 8 bases are a match to TRBD1. J was trimmed by 5 bases and V by 6 bases; bases with no gene match: 6. Germline lookup yields CDR1 WSHSY and CDR2 SAAADI. This CDR3 region has 14 residues. The CDR3 loop is CASRTGEARNTIYF. In nucleotides, the CDR3 is TGCGCCAGCAGGACAGGGGAGGCTAGAAACACCATATATTTT.

This clonotype was recorded a few times. The gene calls are TRBV6-1 and TRBJ1-5; 9 positions agree with TRBD1. The germline CDR1 and CDR2 sequences are MNHNS and SASEGT. The CDR3 loop spans 15 amino acids. The V segment lost 6 bases and the J segment 0 bases; nucleotides outside the gene matches: 3. The CDR3 coding sequence is TGTGCCAGCAGGGACAGGGGAGTTAGCAATCAGCCCCAGCATTTT. Translation: CASRDRGVSNQPQHF.

This clonotype came up many times. This sequence joins TRBV7-2 and TRBJ1-5; 7 bases fit TRBD1. Losses at the gene ends were 5 bases for V and 7 bases for J; bases not matched to a gene: 11. CDR1 and CDR2 (germline): SGHTA, FQGNSA. CDR3 size: 15 residues. This CDR3 is CASSITGERGQPQHF. The CDR3 DNA sequence: TGTGCCAGCAGCATCACAGGGGAAAGGGGGCAGCCCCAGCATTTT.

This clonotype was picked up a small number of times. V is TRBV3-1 and J is TRBJ2-1; 7 positions match TRBD2. This CDR3 has 16 amino acids. Germline V gene lookup returns CDR1 LGHDT and CDR2 YNNKEL (reference sequence). J lost 4 bases, V lost 0 bases, and 6 bases had no gene match. The CDR3 loop is CASSQDTGRGYNEQFF. The CDR3 nucleotides read TGTGCCAGCAGCCAAGATACGGGGAGGGGTTACAATGAGCAGTTCTTC.

This clonotype was observed a few times. The chain couples TRBV5-6 to TRBJ2-5; 7 nucleotides align to TRBD1. Germline trimming cut 4 bases from V and 5 bases from J; bases unmatched to any gene: 11. Germline lookup yields CDR1 SGHDT and CDR2 YYEEEE. The length of the CDR3 is 15 residues. CDR3 in amino acids: CASSLGRGKGETQYF. The CDR3, as DNA: TGTGCCAGCAGCCTGGGCAGGGGGAAAGGGGAGACCCAGTACTTC.

Comment on this clonotype: Being one base from a much bigger clone, this may be a read error. This rearrangement joins TRBV11-2 to TRBJ2-1, with no clear D. This CDR3 has 12 residues. Germline V gives CDR1 SGHAT, CDR2 FQNNGV. The CDR3, as DNA: TGTGCCAGCAGCACCACCTACAATGAGCACTTCTTC. Translation gives CASSTTYNEHFF.

This clonotype has a count of ten or more. V and J are TRBV30 and TRBJ2-3; D is perhaps TRBD2 (6 bases). Germline V gene sequence: CDR1 GTSNPN, CDR2 SVGIG (reference sequence). With 2 bases removed from V and 0 bases from J, the gap between germline ends came to 9 bases. The CDR3 has 14 residues. DNA for the CDR3: TGTGCCTGGAGTCCTAGCGCCAGCACAGATACGCAGTATTTT. Its translation: CAWSPSASTDTQYF. The full variable domain, completed using reference TRBV30 and TRBJ2-3, is SQTIHQWPATLVQPVGSPLSLECTVEGTSNPNLYWYRQAAGRGLQLLFYSVGIGQISSEVPQNLSASRPQDRQFILSSKKLLLSDSGFYLCAWSPSASTDTQYFGPGTRLTVL.

This clonotype was seen ten or more times. The chain has TRBV11-2 and TRBJ1-1, with 12 bases fitting TRBD1. The CDR3 sequence is 18 residues long. With 5 bases clipped from V and 2 bases from J, the junction kept 12 bases outside the gene matches. Germline values: CDR1 SGHAT, CDR2 FQNNGV. The CDR3 DNA is TGTGCCAGCAGCGAATACCTCCGGGACAGGGGGCCAAACACTGAAGCTTTCTTT. It yields the protein CASSEYLRDRGPNTEAFF.

This clonotype was recorded many times. The chain has TRBV29-1 and TRBJ2-1; D not certain. There are 11 residues in the CDR3. V was trimmed by 6 bases and J by 2 bases, leaving 5 bases between them. Per germline, CDR1 SQVTM and CDR2 ANQGSEA. CDR3 sequence reads: CSVLAYNEQFF. The CDR3 coding sequence is TGCAGCGTCCTAGCCTACAATGAGCAGTTCTTC.